This passage covers 5 T cell receptor beta chains from one sample sequenced in a study of blood T cells in healthy people across ages. Sample-barcoded 5' priming and a J-beta primer mix drove a second PCR of roughly 6 to 12 cycles. From the 5' RACE reads, TCRdb called clonotypes with MiXCR, one entry per CDR3 protein. Among about 640,000 distinct CDR3 sequences listed, roughly 50% were seen once. Sample: blood. These receptors came from a man aged 60 to 69 in good health.

This clonotype was seen a handful of times. The rearrangement joins TRBV12-3 or TRBV12-4 to TRBJ2-5; TRBD2 matches at 7 bases. The junction had 14 bases not matched to a gene; V was cut back by 5 bases and J by 5 bases. The CDR3 loop spans 16 amino acids. CDR3 protein: CASSPVLGGGRETQYF. The CDR3 nucleotides read TGTGCCAGCAGTCCCGTGTTAGGCGGGGGTCGGGAGACCCAGTACTTC.

This clonotype has a handful of counts. The chain has TRBV6-5 and TRBJ2-7; TRBD1 aligns across 7 bases. Trimming removed 5 bases from V and 2 bases from J; junction bases left unmatched: 6. This CDR3 comprises 14 residues. CDR1 is MNHEY, CDR2 SVGAGI, per germline. CDR3 sequence: CASSRDRVPYEQYF. CDR3 in DNA: TGTGCCAGCAGTCGAGACAGGGTCCCCTACGAGCAGTACTTC.

This clonotype has a count of ten or more. The gene calls are TRBV3-1 and TRBJ1-2; D remains ambiguous. The CDR3 has 14 amino acids. V was cut by 0 bases and J by 7 bases, with 12 bases left in between. Per germline, CDR1 LGHDT and CDR2 YNNKEL (reference sequence). CDR3 sequence reads: CASSQDVRVGGYTF. The CDR3 DNA follows: TGTGCCAGCAGCCAAGATGTAAGGGTTGGTGGCTACACCTTC. Looking up the rest from reference TRBV3-1 and TRBJ1-2 gives the full variable domain: DTAVSQTPKYLVTQMGNDKSIKCEQNLGHDTMYWYKQDSKKFLKIMFSYNNKELIINETVPNRFSPKSPDKAHLNLHINSLELGDSAVYFCASSQDVRVGGYTFGSGTRLTVV.

This clonotype was seen only once. The junction departs from germline at one end; a sequencing error may be responsible. The chain combines TRBV2 with TRBJ2-1; 7 nucleotides line up with TRBD1. Germline V gives CDR1 SNHLY, CDR2 FYNNEI. The CDR3 runs to 12 residues. CDR3: CASSAGQTERFF. The CDR3 coding sequence is TGTGCCAGCAGTGCGGGACAGACGGAGCGGTTCTTC.

The gene calls are TRBV5-1 and TRBJ2-1, with 7 bases lining up with TRBD2. The V and J ends lost 4 bases and 0 bases, in that order; junction bases with no gene match: 7. CDR1 is SGHRS, CDR2 YFSETQ, per germline. This CDR3 spans 16 amino acids. CDR3 region: CASSPDGGNSYNEQFF. CDR3 in DNA: TGCGCCAGCAGCCCGGACGGGGGGAACTCCTACAATGAGCAGTTCTTC.